These 10 T cell receptor beta chains were sequenced from one sample in a study of cytomegalovirus exposure and HLA in healthy donors. PCR amplification relied on 60 Vbeta primers (plus 13 Jbeta primers). The method was immunoSEQ multiplex PCR; TCRdb's version includes in-frame clones alone and lacks a portion of them. The sample includes 100,000 to 150,000 clones. What was sequenced was PBMCs. These receptors were taken from a woman between 35 and 50 years old in good health and CMV-seropositive.

The chain has TRBV4-3 and TRBJ2-5; 7 bases match TRBD1. Germline CDR1 and CDR2: LGHNA and YSLEER. The CDR3 totals 13 residues. Trimming removed 6 bases from V and 2 bases from J; junction bases left unmatched: 3. For the CDR3, the DNA is TGCGCCAGCAGTCGACAGGGACAAGAGACCCAGTACTTC. It yields the protein CASSRQGQETQYF.

The V and J genes are TRBV4-3 and TRBJ2-7; TRBD1 agrees at 10 bases. V lost 3 bases and J lost 0; bases outside the gene matches: 11. CDR1 and CDR2 (germline): LGHNA, YSLEER. CDR3 length: 18 amino acids. This chain's CDR3 is CASSQYPGGTGASYEQYF. Written as DNA, the CDR3 is TGCGCCAGCAGCCAGTACCCAGGCGGGACAGGGGCCTCCTACGAGCAGTACTTC.

V usage is TRBV14 and J usage is TRBJ2-1; 8 bases are shared with TRBD2. The CDR3 consists of 14 residues. Looked up from germline, CDR1 is SGHDN and CDR2 is FVKESK. V was pared by 1 base and J by 16 bases, with 12 bases of the junction left unmatched. The CDR3 DNA follows: TGTGCCAGCAGCCAAGCTTTAGCGGGGATACCCCAATTCTTC. Translating it yields CASSQALAGIPQFF.

The CDR3 reads CASTDRGGYTEAFF. In DNA, the CDR3 is TGTGCCAGTACCGACAGGGGTGGCTACACTGAAGCTTTCTTT. The genes are TRBV19 and TRBJ1-1; 8 bases map to TRBD1. V lost 7 bases, J lost 3 bases, and 7 bases stayed unmatched. The germline V gene has CDR1 LNHDA and CDR2 SQIVND (reference sequence). This CDR3 has 14 amino acids.

V gene TRBV5-5 combines with J gene TRBJ1-4, with D uncertain. V lost 2 bases, J lost 8 bases, and 19 bases lay in between. Germline V gene data show CDR1 as SGHKS and CDR2 as YYEKEE (reference sequence). CDR3 length: 16 residues. The CDR3 sequence: CASSFISGEKGEKLFF. DNA of the CDR3: TGTGCCAGCAGCTTCATCTCCGGGGAAAAAGGGGAAAAACTGTTTTTT.

The rearrangement uses TRBV5-6 and TRBJ1-1, with a weak D call TRBD1 (5 bases). The CDR3 totals 13 residues. The V end was cut by 4 bases, the J end by 4 bases, with 11 bases between. Germline V lookup: CDR1 SGHDT, CDR2 YYEEEE. CDR3 sequence (DNA): TGTGCCAGCAGCCAAGGGGCGAGCACTGAAGCTTTCTTT. Encoded protein: CASSQGASTEAFF.

The chain joins TRBV6-1 to TRBJ2-1; weak D call: TRBD2 (5 bases). Between the trimmed V and J ends, which lost 3 bases and 0 bases, there was a span of 6 bases. Germline V gene data show CDR1 as MNHNS and CDR2 as SASEGT. The CDR3 length is 14 residues. The CDR3 sequence: CASSDTSSYNEQFF. CDR3 DNA: TGTGCCAGCAGTGATACTAGCTCCTACAATGAGCAGTTCTTC.

This chain links TRBV7-2 with TRBJ1-2; possible D gene TRBD1, 6 bases. Per germline, CDR1 SGHTA and CDR2 FQGNSA. This CDR3 is built from 15 residues. Trimming cost V 5 bases and J 4 bases, with 17 bases left between them. The CDR3 DNA sequence: TGTGCCAGCAGCCCGCGGGTCAGGGGCCCCTATGGCTACACCTTC. Translation gives CASSPRVRGPYGYTF. Variable domain in full (rest from reference TRBV7-2 and TRBJ1-2): GAGVSQSPSNKVTEKGKDVELRCDPISGHTALYWYRQSLGQGLEFLIYFQGNSAPDKSGLPSDRFSAERTGGSVSTLTIQRTQQEDSAVYLCASSPRVRGPYGYTFGSGTRLTVV.

The chain carries TRBV19 and TRBJ2-3; D perhaps matches TRBD2 (6 bases). This CDR3 spans 14 amino acids. Trimming cost V 3 bases and J 2 bases, with 9 bases left between them. Germline CDR1 reads LNHDA; CDR2 reads SQIVND (reference sequence). CDR3 sequence (DNA): TGTGCCAGTAGTATGGGGGGACCCACAGATACGCAGTATTTT. This codes for CASSMGGPTDTQYF.

The chain is built from TRBV18 and TRBJ1-5; D is uncertain. The V end lost 3 bases, the J end lost 11 bases, and 26 bases lay between the germline ends. The germline gives CDR1 KGHSH, CDR2 LQKENI. CDR3 length: 17 residues. In DNA, the CDR3 is TGTGCCAGCTCACCTCCGTCCGCATCCCGGCCAGGTATTGCCCAGCATTTT. This codes for CASSPPSASRPGIAQHF. The full variable domain, its missing parts supplied by reference TRBV18 and TRBJ1-5, is NAGVMQNPRHLVRRRGQEARLRCSPMKGHSHVYWYRQLPEEGLKFMVYLQKENIIDESGMPKERFSAEFPKEGPSILRIQQVVRGDSAAYFCASSPPSASRPGIAQHFGDGTRLSIL.